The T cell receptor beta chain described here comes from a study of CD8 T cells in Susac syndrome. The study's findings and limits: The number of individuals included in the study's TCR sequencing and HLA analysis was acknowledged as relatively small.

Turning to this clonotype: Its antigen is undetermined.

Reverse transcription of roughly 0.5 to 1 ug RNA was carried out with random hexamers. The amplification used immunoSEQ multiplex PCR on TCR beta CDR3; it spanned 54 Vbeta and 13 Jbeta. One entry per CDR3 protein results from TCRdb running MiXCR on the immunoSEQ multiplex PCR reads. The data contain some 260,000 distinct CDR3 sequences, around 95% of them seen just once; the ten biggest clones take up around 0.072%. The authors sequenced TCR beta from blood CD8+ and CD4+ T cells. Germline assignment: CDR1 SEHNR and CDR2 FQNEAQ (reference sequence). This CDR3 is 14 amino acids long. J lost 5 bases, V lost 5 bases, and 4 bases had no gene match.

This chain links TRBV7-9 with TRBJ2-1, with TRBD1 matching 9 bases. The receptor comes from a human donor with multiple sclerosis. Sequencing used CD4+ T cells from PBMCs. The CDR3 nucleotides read TGTGCCAGCAGCCGGACAGGGGCTCACAATGAGCAGTTCTTC. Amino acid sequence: CASSRTGAHNEQFF.